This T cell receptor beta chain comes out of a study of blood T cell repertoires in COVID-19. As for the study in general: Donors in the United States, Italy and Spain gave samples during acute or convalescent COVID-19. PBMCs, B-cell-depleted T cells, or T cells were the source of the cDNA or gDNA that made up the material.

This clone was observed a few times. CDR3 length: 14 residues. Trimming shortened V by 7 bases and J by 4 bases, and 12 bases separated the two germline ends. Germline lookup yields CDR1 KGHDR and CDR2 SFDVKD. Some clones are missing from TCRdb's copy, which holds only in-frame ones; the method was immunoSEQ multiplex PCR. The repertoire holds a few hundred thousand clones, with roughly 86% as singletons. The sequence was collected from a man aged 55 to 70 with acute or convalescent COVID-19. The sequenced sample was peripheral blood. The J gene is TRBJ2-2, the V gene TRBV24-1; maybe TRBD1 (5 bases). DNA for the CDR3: TGTGCCACCAGGGGGCTATCGGGCACCGGGGAGCTGTTTTTT. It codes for CATRGLSGTGELFF.